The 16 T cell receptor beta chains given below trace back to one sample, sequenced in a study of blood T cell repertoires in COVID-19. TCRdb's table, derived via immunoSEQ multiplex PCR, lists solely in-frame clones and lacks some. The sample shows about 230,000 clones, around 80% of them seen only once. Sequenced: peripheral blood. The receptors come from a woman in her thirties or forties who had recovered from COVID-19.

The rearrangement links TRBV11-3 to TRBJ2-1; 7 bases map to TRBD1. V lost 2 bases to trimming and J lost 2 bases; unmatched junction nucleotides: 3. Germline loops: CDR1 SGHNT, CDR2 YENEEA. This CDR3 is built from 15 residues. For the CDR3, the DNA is TGTGCCAGCAGCTTAAGGACAGGTCCCTACAATGAGCAGTTCTTC. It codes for CASSLRTGPYNEQFF. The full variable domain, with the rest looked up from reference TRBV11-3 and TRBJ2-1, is EAGVVQSPRYKIIEKKQPVAFWCNPISGHNTLYWYLQNLGQGPELLIRYENEEAVDDSQLPKDRFSAERLKGVDSTLKIQPAELGDSAVYLCASSLRTGPYNEQFFGPGTRLTVL.

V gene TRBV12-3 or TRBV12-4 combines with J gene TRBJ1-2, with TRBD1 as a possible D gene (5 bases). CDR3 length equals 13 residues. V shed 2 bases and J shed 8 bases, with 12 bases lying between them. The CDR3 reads CASSLILGGGYTF. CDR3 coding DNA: TGTGCCAGCAGTTTAATTCTGGGGGGAGGCTACACCTTC.

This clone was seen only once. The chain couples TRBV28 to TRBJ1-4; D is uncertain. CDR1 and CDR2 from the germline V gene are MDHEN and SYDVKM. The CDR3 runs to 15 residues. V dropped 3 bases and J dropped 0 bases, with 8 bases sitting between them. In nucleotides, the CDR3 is TGTGCCAGCAGTTTCTTGGGCGCAACTAATGAAAAACTGTTTTTT. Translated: CASSFLGATNEKLFF.

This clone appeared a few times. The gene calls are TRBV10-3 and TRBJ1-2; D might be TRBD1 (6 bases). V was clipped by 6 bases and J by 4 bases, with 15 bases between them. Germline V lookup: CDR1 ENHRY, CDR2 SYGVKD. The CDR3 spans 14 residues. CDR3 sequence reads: CAISSTGKSYGYTF. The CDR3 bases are TGTGCCATCAGCTCAACAGGGAAAAGCTATGGCTACACCTTC.

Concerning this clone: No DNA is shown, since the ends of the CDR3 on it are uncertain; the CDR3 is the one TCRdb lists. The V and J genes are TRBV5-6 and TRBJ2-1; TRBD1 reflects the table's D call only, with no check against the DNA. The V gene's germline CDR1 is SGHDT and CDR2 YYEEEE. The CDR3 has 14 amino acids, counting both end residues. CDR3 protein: CASTDSSSGYEQFF.

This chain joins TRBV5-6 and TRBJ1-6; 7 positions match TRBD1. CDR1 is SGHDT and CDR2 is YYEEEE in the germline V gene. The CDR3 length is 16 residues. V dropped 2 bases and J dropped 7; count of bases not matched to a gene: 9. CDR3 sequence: CASSFRKTGVNSPLHF. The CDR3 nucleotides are TGTGCCAGCAGCTTCCGGAAAACAGGGGTAAATTCACCCCTCCACTTT.

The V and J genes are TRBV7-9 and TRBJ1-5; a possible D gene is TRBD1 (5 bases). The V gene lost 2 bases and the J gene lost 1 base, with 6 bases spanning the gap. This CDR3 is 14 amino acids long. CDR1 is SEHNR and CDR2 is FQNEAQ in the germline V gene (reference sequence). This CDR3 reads CASSLRGSNQPQHF. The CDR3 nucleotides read TGTGCCAGCAGCTTACGGGGGAGCAATCAGCCCCAGCATTTT. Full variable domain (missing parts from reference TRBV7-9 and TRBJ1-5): DTGVSQNPRHKITKRGQNVTFRCDPISEHNRLYWYRQTLGQGPEFLTYFQNEAQLEKSRLLSDRFSAERPKGSFSTLEIQRTEQGDSAMYLCASSLRGSNQPQHFGDGTRLSIL.

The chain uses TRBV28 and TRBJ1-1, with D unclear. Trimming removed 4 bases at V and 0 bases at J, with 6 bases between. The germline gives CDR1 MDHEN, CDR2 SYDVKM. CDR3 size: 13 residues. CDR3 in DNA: TGTGCCAGCAGTTACCCTATGAACACTGAAGCTTTCTTT. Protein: CASSYPMNTEAFF.

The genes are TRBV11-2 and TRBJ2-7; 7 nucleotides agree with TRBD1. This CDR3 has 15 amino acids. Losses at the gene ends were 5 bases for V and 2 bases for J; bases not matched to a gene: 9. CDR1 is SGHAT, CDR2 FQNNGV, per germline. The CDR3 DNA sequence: TGTGCCAGCAGCCCGACAACAGGGGCGGCCTACGAGCAGTACTTC. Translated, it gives CASSPTTGAAYEQYF.

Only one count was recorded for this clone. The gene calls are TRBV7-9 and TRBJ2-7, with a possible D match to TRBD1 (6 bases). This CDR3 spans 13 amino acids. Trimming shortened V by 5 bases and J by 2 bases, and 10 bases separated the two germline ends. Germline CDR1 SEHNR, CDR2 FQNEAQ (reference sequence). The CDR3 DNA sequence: TGTGCCAGCAGCCTGACAGGACCCTACGAGCAGTACTTC. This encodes CASSLTGPYEQYF.

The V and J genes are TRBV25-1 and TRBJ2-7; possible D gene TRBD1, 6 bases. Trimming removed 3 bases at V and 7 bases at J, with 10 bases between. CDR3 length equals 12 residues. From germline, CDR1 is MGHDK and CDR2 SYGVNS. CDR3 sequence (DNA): TGTGCCAGCAGTGAGAACAGGGTGGAGCAGTACTTC. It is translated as CASSENRVEQYF.

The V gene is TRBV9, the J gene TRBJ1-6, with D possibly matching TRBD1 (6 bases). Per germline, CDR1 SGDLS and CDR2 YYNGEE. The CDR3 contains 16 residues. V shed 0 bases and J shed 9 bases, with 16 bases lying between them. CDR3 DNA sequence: TGTGCCAGCAGCGTAGGCATCCGCCTAGGGGGTTCACCCCTCCACTTT. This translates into CASSVGIRLGGSPLHF. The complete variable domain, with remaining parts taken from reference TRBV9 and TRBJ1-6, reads DSGVTQTPKHLITATGQRVTLRCSPRSGDLSVYWYQQSLDQGLQFLIQYYNGEERAKGNILERFSAQQFPDLHSELNLSSLELGDSALYFCASSVGIRLGGSPLHFGNGTRLTVT.

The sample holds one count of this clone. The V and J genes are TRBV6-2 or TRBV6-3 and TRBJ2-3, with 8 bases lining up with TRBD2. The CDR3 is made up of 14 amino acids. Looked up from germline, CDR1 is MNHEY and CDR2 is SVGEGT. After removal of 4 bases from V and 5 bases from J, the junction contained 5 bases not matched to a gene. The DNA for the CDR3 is TGTGCCAGCAGTTGGGATAGCGGGGTAGATACGCAGTATTTT. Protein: CASSWDSGVDTQYF.

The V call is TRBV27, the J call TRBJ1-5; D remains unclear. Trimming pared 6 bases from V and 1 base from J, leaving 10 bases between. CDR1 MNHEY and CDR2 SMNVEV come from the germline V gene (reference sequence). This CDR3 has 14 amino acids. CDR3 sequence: CASSRLGSNQPQHF. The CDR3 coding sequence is TGTGCCAGCAGCAGACTAGGGAGCAATCAGCCCCAGCATTTT.

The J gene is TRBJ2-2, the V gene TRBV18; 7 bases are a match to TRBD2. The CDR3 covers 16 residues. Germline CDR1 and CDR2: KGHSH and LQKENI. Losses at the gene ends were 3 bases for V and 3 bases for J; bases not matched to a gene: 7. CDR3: CASSPSGLDDTGELFF. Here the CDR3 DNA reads TGTGCCAGCTCACCCTCCGGACTAGACGACACCGGGGAGCTGTTTTTT.

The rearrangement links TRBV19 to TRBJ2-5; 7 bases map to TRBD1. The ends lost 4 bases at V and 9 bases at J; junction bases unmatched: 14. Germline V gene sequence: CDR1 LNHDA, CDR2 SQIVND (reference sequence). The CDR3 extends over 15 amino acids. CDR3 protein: CASSTRTGYLRAQYF. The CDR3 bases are TGTGCCAGTAGTACTAGGACAGGATATCTAAGGGCCCAGTACTTC. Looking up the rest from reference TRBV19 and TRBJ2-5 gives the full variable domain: DGGITQSPKYLFRKEGQNVTLSCEQNLNHDAMYWYRQDPGQGLRLIYYSQIVNDFQKGDIAEGYSVSREKKESFPLTVTSAQKNPTAFYLCASSTRTGYLRAQYFGPGTRLLVL.